This entry lists 18 T cell receptor beta chains sequenced from one sample in a study of shared clonotypes between healthy human individuals (dated by TCRdb to about 2020). Libraries were prepared through the immunoSEQ multiplex PCR assay. TCRdb holds this immuneACCESS table with in-frame rearrangements only. Some clones are missing; in checked studies, unresolved V genes explain under half, and the rest has no known cause. This sample has more than 850,000 clones in its table, and around three quarters of those were observed once. About 0.52% of the sample belongs to the ten largest clones. The sequencing input was memory CD4+ T cells from PBMCs. Interpreted using the paper, the cell subset or site label stands for: CD45RA-negative fraction. The receptors stem from a young man in good health. Some clones in this sample may be carry-over from other donors' samples.

Of note for this clone: In the same sample, other DNA sequences code for this CDR3. This rearrangement joins TRBV6-5 to TRBJ2-7, with D maybe TRBD2 (5 bases). Germline CDR1 MNHEY, CDR2 SVGAGI. V was clipped by 7 bases and J by 3 bases, with 13 bases between them. The CDR3 runs 13 residues. The CDR3 DNA is TGTGCCAGCACCCCACCGGGGAGCTACGAGCAGTACTTC. Translation gives CASTPPGSYEQYF.

For the CDR3, the DNA is TGTGCCAGCAGCCAACCAGGGCTAAACTATGGCTACACCTTC. Amino acid sequence: CASSQPGLNYGYTF. The V and J genes are TRBV14 and TRBJ1-2; D might be TRBD1 (5 bases). This CDR3 region has 14 residues. Deletions cut 2 bases from V and 2 bases from J, with 9 bases between. Germline CDR1 reads SGHDN; CDR2 reads FVKESK.

The gene calls are TRBV5-4 and TRBJ2-3; 8 nucleotides line up with TRBD2. Germline values: CDR1 SGHNT, CDR2 YYREEE (reference sequence). There are 15 residues in the CDR3. J gave up 1 base and V 5 bases, and 6 bases lay outside the gene matches. The CDR3 DNA sequence: TGTGCCAGCAGACATGGCGGGGGGCGCACAGATACGCAGTATTTT. It is translated as CASRHGGGRTDTQYF.

CDR3 sequence: CASRQQGDVGYEQYF. CDR3 nucleotide sequence: TGTGCCAGTAGGCAACAGGGGGACGTTGGGTACGAGCAGTACTTC. The rearrangement uses TRBV19 and TRBJ2-7, with 8 bases lining up with TRBD1. This CDR3 is built from 15 residues. Trimming at V came to 6 bases and at J to 4 bases, leaving 11 bases not matched to a gene. Germline assignment: CDR1 LNHDA and CDR2 SQIVND (reference sequence). The entire variable domain, with the rest obtained from reference TRBV19 and TRBJ2-7, is as follows: DGGITQSPKYLFRKEGQNVTLSCEQNLNHDAMYWYRQDPGQGLRLIYYSQIVNDFQKGDIAEGYSVSREKKESFPLTVTSAQKNPTAFYLCASRQQGDVGYEQYFGPGTRLTVT.

On this clone: With a far larger clone one base away, a read error is the likely cause. The identical CDR3 is also encoded by other nucleotide sequences in the sample. The chain links TRBV7-9 to TRBJ2-3; D gene unclear. The germline V and J ends were trimmed by 3 bases and 4 bases, with 2 bases remaining between them. Germline V gives CDR1 SEHNR, CDR2 FQNEAQ (reference sequence). This CDR3 spans 11 amino acids. The CDR3 here is CASSFADTQYF. Here the CDR3 DNA reads TGTGCCAGCAGCTTTGCAGATACGCAGTATTTT.

The genes are TRBV2 and TRBJ2-7; D call uncertain. Trimming removed 2 bases from V and 0 bases from J, with 14 bases in between. CDR1 is SNHLY and CDR2 is FYNNEI in the germline V gene. The CDR3 runs to 16 residues. CDR3 DNA sequence: TGTGCCAGCAGTGAAAAAGGACGGTGGAGCTCCTACGAGCAGTACTTC. As protein: CASSEKGRWSSYEQYF.

The gene calls are TRBV6-5 and TRBJ2-3, with TRBD1 as a possible D gene (5 bases). CDR1 MNHEY and CDR2 SVGAGI come from the germline V gene. The germline V and J ends were trimmed by 4 bases and 2 bases, with 13 bases remaining between them. CDR3 length equals 15 residues. This CDR3 is CASSWDWGTTDTQYF. The CDR3 nucleotides read TGTGCCAGCAGTTGGGATTGGGGCACCACAGATACGCAGTATTTT.

The V call is TRBV30, the J call TRBJ1-4, with TRBD1 as a possible D gene (5 bases). The length of the CDR3 is 15 residues. Germline CDR1 GTSNPN, CDR2 SVGIG (reference sequence). Trimming stripped 0 bases from V and 8 bases from J, with 16 bases between. Here the CDR3 reads CAWSVPRGSGEKLFF. In DNA form, the CDR3 reads TGTGCCTGGAGTGTACCACGGGGCTCTGGGGAAAAACTGTTTTTT.

The chain uses TRBV14 and TRBJ2-5, with 8 bases lining up with TRBD1. The CDR3 spans 15 residues. Germline V gives CDR1 SGHDN, CDR2 FVKESK. J gave up 4 bases and V 5 bases, and 9 bases lay outside the gene matches. The CDR3: CASSVGRGRRETQYF. In DNA, the CDR3 is TGTGCCAGCAGCGTAGGCAGGGGGCGTCGAGAGACCCAGTACTTC.

This chain uses TRBV15 with TRBJ2-1, with 8 bases matching TRBD2. The CDR3 has 16 amino acids. The V gene's germline CDR1 is LNHNV and CDR2 YYDKDF (reference sequence). V dropped 4 bases and J dropped 6; count of bases not matched to a gene: 11. Here the CDR3 DNA reads TGTGCCACCAGCACCTATACCGGGACTAGGGGCAATGAGCAGTTCTTC. Protein product: CATSTYTGTRGNEQFF.

This chain links TRBV27 with TRBJ2-3, with 10 bases matching TRBD2. The germline CDR1 and CDR2 sequences are MNHEY and SMNVEV (reference sequence). This CDR3 spans 17 amino acids. V was pared by 6 bases and J by 0 bases, with 9 bases of the junction left unmatched. CDR3 bases: TGTGCCAGCAGCATTAGAGCTAGCGGGAGAAGCACAGATACGCAGTATTTT. Translation gives CASSIRASGRSTDTQYF.

V usage is TRBV30 and J usage is TRBJ2-1; the match to TRBD2 covers 10 bases. The trim removed 1 base at V and 7 bases at J, leaving 7 bases unmatched. Germline values: CDR1 GTSNPN, CDR2 SVGIG (reference sequence). The CDR3 is made up of 15 amino acids. In DNA, the CDR3 is TGTGCCTGGAGTGGGACTAGCGGACCACAGAATGAGCAGTTCTTC. This encodes CAWSGTSGPQNEQFF.

This clone has just one count. V is TRBV7-2 and J is TRBJ1-2, with TRBD1 identical over 11 bases. The CDR3 runs to 16 residues. With V trimmed by 6 bases and J by 7 bases, 13 bases remained unmatched. Germline values: CDR1 SGHTA, CDR2 FQGNSA. This CDR3 reads CASSPIGGQGGSGYTF. In nucleotides, the CDR3 is TGTGCCAGCAGTCCGATTGGGGGACAGGGGGGTTCTGGCTACACCTTC.

V usage is TRBV27 and J usage is TRBJ2-6; D unresolved. Germline CDR1 is MNHEY and CDR2 is SMNVEV (reference sequence). V shed 5 bases and J shed 4 bases, with 6 bases lying between them. The CDR3 totals 13 residues. The CDR3, as DNA: TGTGCCAGCAGTCCCCCCGGGGCCAACGTCCTGACTTTC. Amino acid sequence: CASSPPGANVLTF.

This sequence joins TRBV4-1 and TRBJ2-1; 12 bases map to TRBD2. The germline V gene has CDR1 MGHRA and CDR2 YSYEKL. The CDR3 consists of 16 residues. V shed 0 bases and J 8 bases; nucleotides not matched to a gene: 5. CDR3 loop: CASSQERLAGVDEQFF. CDR3 bases: TGCGCCAGCAGCCAAGAGCGACTAGCGGGAGTCGATGAGCAGTTCTTC.

The chain combines TRBV5-5 with TRBJ1-4; possible D gene TRBD1, 6 bases. Per the germline V gene, CDR1 is SGHKS and CDR2 is YYEKEE (reference sequence). V gave up 6 bases and J gave up 14 bases, with 17 bases separating them. The CDR3 totals 12 residues. CDR3 in DNA: TGTGCCAGCATCGTAGCTCCTAGGGGGCTGTTTTTT. Residues: CASIVAPRGLFF.

The chain is built from TRBV28 and TRBJ1-3; D is possibly TRBD1 (6 bases). The CDR3 is 15 amino acids. The V and J ends lost 7 bases and 4 bases respectively, with 17 bases between them. Per the germline V gene, CDR1 is MDHEN and CDR2 is SYDVKM. In DNA form, the CDR3 reads TGTGCCAGCAACCCAGGGGTCGTCTCCGGAAACACCATATATTTT. It codes for CASNPGVVSGNTIYF. The full variable domain, in which reference TRBV28 and TRBJ1-3 provide the parts outside the CDR3, is DVKVTQSSRYLVKRTGEKVFLECVQDMDHENMFWYRQDPGLGLRLIYFSYDVKMKEKGDIPEGYSVSREKKERFSLILESASTNQTSMYLCASNPGVVSGNTIYFGEGSWLTVV.

The chain has TRBV2 and TRBJ2-7, with 11 bases matching TRBD2. The V gene end was trimmed by 5 bases and the J gene end by 5 bases; junction bases not matched to a gene: 8. Per the germline V gene, CDR1 is SNHLY and CDR2 is FYNNEI. This CDR3 spans 15 amino acids. The CDR3 region has the DNA TGTGCCAGCAGTAGGATAGCGGGAGGGCCCCACGAGCAGTACTTC. This sequence encodes CASSRIAGGPHEQYF.